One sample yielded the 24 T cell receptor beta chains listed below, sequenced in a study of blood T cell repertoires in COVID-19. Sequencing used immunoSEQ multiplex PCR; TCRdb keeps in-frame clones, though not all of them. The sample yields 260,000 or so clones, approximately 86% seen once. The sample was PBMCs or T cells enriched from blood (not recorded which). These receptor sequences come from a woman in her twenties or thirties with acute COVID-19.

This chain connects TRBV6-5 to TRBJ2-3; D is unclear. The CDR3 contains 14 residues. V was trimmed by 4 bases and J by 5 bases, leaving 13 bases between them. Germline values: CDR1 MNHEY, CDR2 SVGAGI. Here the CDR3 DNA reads TGTGCCAGCAGTTCTTCATCATCTAGAGATACGCAGTATTTT. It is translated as CASSSSSSRDTQYF.

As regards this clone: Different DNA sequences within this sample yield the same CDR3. CDR3: CASSLEQGSTPLHF. CDR3 sequence (DNA): TGTGCCAGCAGCTTAGAGCAGGGCTCGACACCCCTCCACTTT. The J gene is TRBJ1-6, the V gene TRBV11-2; D may be TRBD1 (5 bases). The length of the CDR3 is 14 residues. In germline, CDR1 is SGHAT, CDR2 FQNNGV. Trimming left V 0 bases short and J 11 bases short, with 11 bases between.

DNA of the CDR3: TGCGCCAGCAGCCCAAGAGTGGCTAGCGGGGGGCTCTCCTACGAGCAGTACTTC. Translated: CASSPRVASGGLSYEQYF. J is TRBJ2-7 and V is TRBV4-1, with 11 bases identical to TRBD2. The J segment lost 0 bases and the V segment lost 4 bases, leaving 11 bases of the junction unmatched. Germline V gene data show CDR1 as MGHRA and CDR2 as YSYEKL. CDR3 length: 18 residues.

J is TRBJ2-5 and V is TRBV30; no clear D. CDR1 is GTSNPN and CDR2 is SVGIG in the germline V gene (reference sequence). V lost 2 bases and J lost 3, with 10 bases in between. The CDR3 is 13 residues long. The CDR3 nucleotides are TGTGCCTGGAGTCTAGGAACGAAAGAGACCCAGTACTTC. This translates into CAWSLGTKETQYF.

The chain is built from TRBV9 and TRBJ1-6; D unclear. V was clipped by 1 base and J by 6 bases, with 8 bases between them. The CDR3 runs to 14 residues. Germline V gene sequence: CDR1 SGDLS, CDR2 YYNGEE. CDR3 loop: CASSVLTVNSPLHF. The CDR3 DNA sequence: TGTGCCAGCAGCGTATTAACAGTTAATTCACCCCTCCACTTT.

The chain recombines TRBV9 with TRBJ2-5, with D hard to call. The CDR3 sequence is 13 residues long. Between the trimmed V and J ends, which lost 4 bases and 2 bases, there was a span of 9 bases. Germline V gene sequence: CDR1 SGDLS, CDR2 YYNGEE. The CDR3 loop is CASSPGSQETQYF. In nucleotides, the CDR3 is TGTGCCAGCAGCCCAGGATCGCAAGAGACCCAGTACTTC.

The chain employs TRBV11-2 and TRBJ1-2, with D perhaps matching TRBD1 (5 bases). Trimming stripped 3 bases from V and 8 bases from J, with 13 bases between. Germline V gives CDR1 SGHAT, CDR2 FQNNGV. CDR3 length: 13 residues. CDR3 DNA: TGTGCCAGCAGCTTCCTCAGGGCACAGGGCTACACCTTC. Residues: CASSFLRAQGYTF.

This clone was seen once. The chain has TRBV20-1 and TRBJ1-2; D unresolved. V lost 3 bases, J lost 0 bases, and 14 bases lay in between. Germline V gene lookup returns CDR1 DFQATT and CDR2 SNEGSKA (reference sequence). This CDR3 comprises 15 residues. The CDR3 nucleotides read TGCAGTGCTAGTCCTGAGACGGAGACTAACTATGGCTACACCTTC. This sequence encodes CSASPETETNYGYTF.

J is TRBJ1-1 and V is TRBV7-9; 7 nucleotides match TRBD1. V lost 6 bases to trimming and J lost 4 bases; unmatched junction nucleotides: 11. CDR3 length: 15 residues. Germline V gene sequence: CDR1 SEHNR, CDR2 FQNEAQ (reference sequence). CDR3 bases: TGTGCCAGCAGTCGAGCGCAGGGGGTACTCACTGAAGCTTTCTTT. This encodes CASSRAQGVLTEAFF.

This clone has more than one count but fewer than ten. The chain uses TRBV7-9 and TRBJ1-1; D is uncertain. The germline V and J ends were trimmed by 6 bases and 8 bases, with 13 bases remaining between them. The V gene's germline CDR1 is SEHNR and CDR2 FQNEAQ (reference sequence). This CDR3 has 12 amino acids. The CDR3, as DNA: TGTGCCAGCAGGAAAGAGGGTGCGGAAGCTTTCTTT. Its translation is CASRKEGAEAFF.

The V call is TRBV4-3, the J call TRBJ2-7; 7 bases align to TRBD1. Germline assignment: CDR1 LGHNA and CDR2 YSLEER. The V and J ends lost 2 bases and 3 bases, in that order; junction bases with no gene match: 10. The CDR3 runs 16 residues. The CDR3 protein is CASSQSDRVTFYEQYF. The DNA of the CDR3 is TGCGCCAGCAGCCAATCCGACAGGGTCACCTTCTACGAGCAGTACTTC.

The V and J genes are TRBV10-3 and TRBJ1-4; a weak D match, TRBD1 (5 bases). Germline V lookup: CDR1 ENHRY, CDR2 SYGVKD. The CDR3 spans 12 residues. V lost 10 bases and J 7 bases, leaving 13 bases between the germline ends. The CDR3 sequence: CASSVGLEKLFF. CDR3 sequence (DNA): TGTGCCAGCTCAGTGGGGCTTGAAAAACTGTTTTTT.

In DNA form, the CDR3 reads TGTGCCAGTAGTAGGAGCCCAGGGGTATTCCCTAATCAGCCCCAGCATTTT. Translated: CASSRSPGVFPNQPQHF. V usage is TRBV19 and J usage is TRBJ1-5, with D tentatively TRBD1 (6 bases). CDR3 length: 17 amino acids. The germline V and J ends were trimmed by 4 bases and 4 bases, with 20 bases remaining between them. In germline, CDR1 is LNHDA, CDR2 SQIVND (reference sequence).

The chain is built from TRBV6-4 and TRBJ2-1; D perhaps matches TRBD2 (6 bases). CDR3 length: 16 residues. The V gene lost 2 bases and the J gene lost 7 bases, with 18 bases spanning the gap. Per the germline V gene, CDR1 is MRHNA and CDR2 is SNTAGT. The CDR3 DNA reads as TGTGCCAGCAGTGACAATTTTGGGGGGAAGATTAATGAGCAGTTCTTC. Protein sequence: CASSDNFGGKINEQFF.

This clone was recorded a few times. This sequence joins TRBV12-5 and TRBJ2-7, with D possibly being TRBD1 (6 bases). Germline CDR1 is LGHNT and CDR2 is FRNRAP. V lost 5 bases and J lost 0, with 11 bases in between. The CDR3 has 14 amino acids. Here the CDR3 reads CASGEQGSSYEQYF. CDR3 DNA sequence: TGTGCTAGTGGTGAACAGGGCAGCTCCTACGAGCAGTACTTC.

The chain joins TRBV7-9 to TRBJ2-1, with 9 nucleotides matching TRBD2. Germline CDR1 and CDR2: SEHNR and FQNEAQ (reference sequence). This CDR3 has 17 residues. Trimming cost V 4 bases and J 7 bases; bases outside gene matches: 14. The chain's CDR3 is CASSSPAAGGLVNEQFF. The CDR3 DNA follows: TGTGCCAGCAGCTCGCCTGCGGCGGGGGGGCTGGTGAATGAGCAGTTCTTC.

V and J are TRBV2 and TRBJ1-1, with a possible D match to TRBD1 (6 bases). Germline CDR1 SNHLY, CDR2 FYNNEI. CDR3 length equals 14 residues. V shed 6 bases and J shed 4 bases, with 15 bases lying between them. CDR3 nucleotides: TGTGCCAGCAGGGACGGCGCAGGGGTCACTGAAGCTTTCTTT. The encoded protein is CASRDGAGVTEAFF. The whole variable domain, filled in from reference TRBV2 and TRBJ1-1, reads EPEVTQTPSHQVTQMGQEVILRCVPISNHLYFYWYRQILGQKVEFLVSFYNNEISEKSEIFDDQFSVERPDGSNFTLKIRSTKLEDSAMYFCASRDGAGVTEAFFGQGTRLTVV.

DNA for the CDR3: TGCGCCAGCAGCCAAGGTATAGGGGGAGACTATGGCTACACCTTC. This encodes CASSQGIGGDYGYTF. The rearrangement joins TRBV4-1 to TRBJ1-2; possible D gene TRBD1, 6 bases. The V gene's germline CDR1 is MGHRA and CDR2 YSYEKL. The CDR3 is 15 residues long. V lost 1 base and J lost 3, with 12 bases in between.

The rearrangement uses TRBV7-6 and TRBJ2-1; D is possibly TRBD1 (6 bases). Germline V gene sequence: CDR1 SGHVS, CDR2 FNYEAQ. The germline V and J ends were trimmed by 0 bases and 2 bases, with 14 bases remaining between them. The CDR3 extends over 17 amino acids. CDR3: CASSLAVQGNPYNEQFF. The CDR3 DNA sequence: TGTGCCAGCAGCTTAGCCGTACAGGGAAACCCCTACAATGAGCAGTTCTTC. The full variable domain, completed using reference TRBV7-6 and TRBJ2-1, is GAGVSQSPRYKVTKRGQDVALRCDPISGHVSLYWYRQALGQGPEFLTYFNYEAQQDKSGLPNDRFSAERPEGSISTLTIQRTEQRDSAMYRCASSLAVQGNPYNEQFFGPGTRLTVL.

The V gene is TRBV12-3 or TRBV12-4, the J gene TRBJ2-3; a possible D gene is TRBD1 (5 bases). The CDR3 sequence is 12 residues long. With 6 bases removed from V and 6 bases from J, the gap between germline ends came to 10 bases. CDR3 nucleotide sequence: TGTGCCAGCAGCAGGGAAAGGGATACGCAGTATTTT. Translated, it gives CASSRERDTQYF.

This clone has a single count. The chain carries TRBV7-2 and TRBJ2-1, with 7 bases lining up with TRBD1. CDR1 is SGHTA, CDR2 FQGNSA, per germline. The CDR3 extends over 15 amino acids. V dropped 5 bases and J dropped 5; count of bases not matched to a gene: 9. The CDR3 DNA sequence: TGTGCCAGCAGCCCCCTGACAGGGCACGACAATGAGCAGTTCTTC. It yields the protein CASSPLTGHDNEQFF.

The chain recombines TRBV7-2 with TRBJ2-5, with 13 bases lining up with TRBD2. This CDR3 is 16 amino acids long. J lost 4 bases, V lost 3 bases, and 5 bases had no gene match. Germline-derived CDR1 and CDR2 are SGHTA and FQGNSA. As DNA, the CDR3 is TGTGCCAGCAGCTTGACTAGCGGGGGGCTCGGAGAGACCCAGTACTTC. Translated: CASSLTSGGLGETQYF.

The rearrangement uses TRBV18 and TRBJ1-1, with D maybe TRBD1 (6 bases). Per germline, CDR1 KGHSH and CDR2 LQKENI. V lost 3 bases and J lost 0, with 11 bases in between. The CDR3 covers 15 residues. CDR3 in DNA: TGTGCCAGCTCACCGCGACAGGCCGTGAACACTGAAGCTTTCTTT. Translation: CASSPRQAVNTEAFF.

The CDR3 reads CASSQGRTGTDYYNYGYTF. CDR3 sequence (DNA): TGCGCCAGCAGCCAAGGCAGAACCGGGACAGACTATTATAACTATGGCTACACCTTC. The rearrangement joins TRBV4-1 to TRBJ1-2, with 7 bases identical to TRBD1. Germline CDR1 and CDR2: MGHRA and YSYEKL. V shed 1 base, J shed 1 base, and the junction held 15 bases outside the gene matches. The CDR3 is 19 residues long.